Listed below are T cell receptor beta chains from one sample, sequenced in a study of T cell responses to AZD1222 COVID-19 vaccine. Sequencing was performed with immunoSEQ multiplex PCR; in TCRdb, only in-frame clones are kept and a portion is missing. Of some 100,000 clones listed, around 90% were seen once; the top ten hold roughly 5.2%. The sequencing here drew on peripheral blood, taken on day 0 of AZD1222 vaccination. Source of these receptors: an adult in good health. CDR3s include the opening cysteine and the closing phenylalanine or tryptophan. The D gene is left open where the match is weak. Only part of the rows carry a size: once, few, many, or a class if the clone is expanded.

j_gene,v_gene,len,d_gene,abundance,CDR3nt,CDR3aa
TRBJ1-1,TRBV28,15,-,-,TGTGCCAGCAGGATACAGGGTCCCCGGGGCACTGAAGCTTTCTTT,CASRIQGPRGTEAFF
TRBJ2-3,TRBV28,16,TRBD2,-,TGTGCCAGCCGGTCTCAAAGCGGGAGTGTTACAGATACGCAGTATTTT,CASRSQSGSVTDTQYF
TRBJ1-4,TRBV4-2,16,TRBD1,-,TGTGCCAGCAGCCTGGGGACAGGGGGTAACCTGGAAAAACTGTTTTTT,CASSLGTGGNLEKLFF
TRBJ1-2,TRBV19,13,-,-,TGTGCCAGTAGTATTAGAACAGGGTATGGCTACACCTTC,CASSIRTGYGYTF
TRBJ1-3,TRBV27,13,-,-,TGTGCCAGCCGCGAAGGCCGAGGAAACACCATATATTTT,CASREGRGNTIYF
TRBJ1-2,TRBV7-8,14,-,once,TGTGCCAGCAGCTTAGAAGAGACAGACTATGGCTACACCTTC,CASSLEETDYGYTF
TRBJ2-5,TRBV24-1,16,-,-,TGTGCCACCAGTGACCCCCGGGGCGGGGATCAAGAGACCCAGTACTTC,CATSDPRGGDQETQYF
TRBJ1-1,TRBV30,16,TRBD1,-,TGTGCCTGGAGTGAGGCGAGATCTGGACAGGGGCCTGAAGCTTTCTTT,CAWSEARSGQGPEAFF
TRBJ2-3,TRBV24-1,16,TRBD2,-,TGTGCCACCAGCCTACCGGGACTAGCAAGCACAGATACGCAGTATTTT,CATSLPGLASTDTQYF
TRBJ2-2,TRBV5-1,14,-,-,TGCGCCAGCAGCCCAGGGGATGTCGGCGGGGAGCTGTTTTTT,CASSPGDVGGELFF
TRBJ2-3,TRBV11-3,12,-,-,TGTGCCAGCAGCTCCCACACAGATACGCAGTATTTT,CASSSHTDTQYF
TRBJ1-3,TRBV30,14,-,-,TGTGCCTGGAGTCAAGGGCGATCTGGAAACACCATATATTTT,CAWSQGRSGNTIYF
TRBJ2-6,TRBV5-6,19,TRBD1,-,TGTGCCAGCAGCTCGTACGGGACAGGGGCGCTGGCTGGGGCCAACGTCCTGACTTTC,CASSSYGTGALAGANVLTF
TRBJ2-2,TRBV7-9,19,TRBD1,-,TGTGCCAGCAGCTTAATAAAAGTGGGGGACAGGGGTGCCACCGGGGAGCTGTTTTTT,CASSLIKVGDRGATGELFF
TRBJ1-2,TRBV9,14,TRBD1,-,TGTGCCAGCAGCGCTCGACAGGGCGCCTATGGCTACACCTTC,CASSARQGAYGYTF
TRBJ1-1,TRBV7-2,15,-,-,TGTGCCAGCAGCACGCAGGGGCGGGGAGACACTGAAGCTTTCTTT,CASSTQGRGDTEAFF
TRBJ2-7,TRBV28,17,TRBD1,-,TGTGCCAGCAGGCTCCAGGGGGGGGACAGGGGATACTACGAGCAGTACTTC,CASRLQGGDRGYYEQYF
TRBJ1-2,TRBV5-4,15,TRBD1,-,TGTGCCAGCAGCATGACAGGGTTGGGATTCTATGGCTACACCTTC,CASSMTGLGFYGYTF
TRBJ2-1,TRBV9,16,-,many,TGTGCCAGCAGCGTCGCATACCGTGGCACCTACAATGAGCAGTTCTTC,CASSVAYRGTYNEQFF
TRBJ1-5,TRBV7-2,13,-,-,TGTGCCAGCACAGATTATAGCAATCAGCCCCAGCATTTT,CASTDYSNQPQHF
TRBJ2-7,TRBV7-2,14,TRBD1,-,TGTGCCAGCAGCTTTAGACAGGGGGCGGGTGAGCAGTACTTC,CASSFRQGAGEQYF
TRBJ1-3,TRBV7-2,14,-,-,TGTGCCAGCAGCTTAGGGGGGCTTGGAAACACCATATATTTT,CASSLGGLGNTIYF
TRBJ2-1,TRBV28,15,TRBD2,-,TGTGCCAGCAGCCAAGCGGGAGGGCAAAGGAATGAGCAGTTCTTC,CASSQAGGQRNEQFF
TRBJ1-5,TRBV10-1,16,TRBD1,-,TGCGCCAGCAGTGATTGGAGGACAGGGGCGGATCAGCCCCAGCATTTT,CASSDWRTGADQPQHF
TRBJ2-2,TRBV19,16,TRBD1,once,TGTGCCAGTAGTATAGGCAGGGGGCAAGGGACCGGGGAGCTGTTTTTT,CASSIGRGQGTGELFF
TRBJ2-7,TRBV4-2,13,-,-,TGTGCCAGCAGCCAAGGACTCGGCTACGAGCAGTACTTC,CASSQGLGYEQYF
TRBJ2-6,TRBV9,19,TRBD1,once,TGTGCCAGCAGCGTCCCTAGGGGACAGGGGGCGTCTGGGGCCAACGTCCTGACTTTC,CASSVPRGQGASGANVLTF